The present entry profiles one T cell receptor (beta chain) with its context. The protocol was immunoSEQ multiplex PCR, while the TCRdb copy is restricted to in-frame clones and leaves out a portion. The sample includes 300,000 to 400,000 clones, more than 75% of them seen just once. This entry comes from a study of blood T cell repertoires in COVID-19. Trimming cost V 6 bases and J 0 bases, with 12 bases left between them. Germline assignment: CDR1 MRHNA and CDR2 SNTAGT. This CDR3 comprises 14 residues. The clonotype comes from a man in his fifties with active or convalescent COVID-19. V is TRBV6-4 and J is TRBJ2-7; possible D gene TRBD1, 7 bases. The sequenced sample was peripheral blood. The CDR3 coding sequence is TGTGCCAGCAGGCGGGACAGTTACTCCTACGAGCAGTACTTC. The encoded protein is CASRRDSYSYEQYF.